A single sample is the source of the 15 T cell receptor beta chains below, sequenced in a study of RUNX1 and TCR beta rearrangement in T-cell leukemia. The sequenced amplicons covered TCR beta DJ as well as VDJ rearrangements. In TCRdb, the PCR reads were re-called with MiXCR into one record per CDR3 protein. This table holds approximately 110 distinct CDR3 sequences, roughly two thirds found once. Input material: blood. The receptor set was obtained from a male donor with T-cell acute lymphoblastic leukemia.

The J gene is TRBJ1-1, the V gene TRBV20-1; 7 bases align to TRBD1. The CDR3 contains 15 residues. Looked up from germline, CDR1 is DFQATT and CDR2 is SNEGSKA (reference sequence). The ends lost 3 bases at V and 0 bases at J; junction bases unmatched: 7. The CDR3 sequence is CSASKGQTMNTEAFF. The CDR3 DNA reads TGCAGTGCTAGTAAGGGACAGACTATGAACACTGAAGCTTTCTTT.

The V gene is TRBV5-6, the J gene TRBJ2-7; TRBD1 aligns across 8 bases. Trimming removed 0 bases from V and 1 base from J; junction bases left unmatched: 12. The CDR3 consists of 18 residues. Germline-derived CDR1 and CDR2 are SGHDT and YYEEEE. As DNA, the CDR3 is TGTGCCAGCAGCTTGGACAGGGGGGATATTGGTTTATCCTACGAGCAGTACTTC. Translated: CASSLDRGDIGLSYEQYF.

This clonotype was seen more than once but under ten times. The chain uses TRBV20-1 and TRBJ1-4, with D possibly being TRBD1 (6 bases). The ends were cut back, 3 bases at V and 7 bases at J, with 12 bases in the middle. Germline V gene sequence: CDR1 DFQATT, CDR2 SNEGSKA (reference sequence). This CDR3 has 13 amino acids. This chain's CDR3 is CSASTGISEKLFF. For the CDR3, the DNA is TGCAGTGCTAGTACAGGGATAAGTGAAAAACTGTTTTTT.

This clonotype qualifies as large. The rearrangement uses TRBV10-3 and TRBJ2-1, with D uncertain. With 4 bases removed from V and 3 bases from J, the gap between germline ends came to 31 bases. Germline-derived CDR1 and CDR2 are ENHRY and SYGVKD. The CDR3 covers 21 residues. The CDR3 DNA is TGTGCCATCAGTGTCACCAAATCAACCTGGGCTTGCAGTTCGCTCTACAATGAGCAGTTCTTC. This translates into CAISVTKSTWACSSLYNEQFF.

The genes are TRBV6-4 and TRBJ1-2, with D uncertain. Germline V lookup: CDR1 MRHNA, CDR2 SNTAGT. CDR3 length: 16 residues. Trimming removed 2 bases from V and 6 bases from J, with 19 bases in between. CDR3 DNA: TGTGCCAGCAGTGACCGGGGTTACCCCTCAATGGATGGCTACACCTTC. It specifies CASSDRGYPSMDGYTF.

This sequence joins TRBV5-6 and TRBJ1-1; D is undetermined. This CDR3 has 13 residues. V was shortened by 7 bases and J by 3 bases, with 13 bases between the two germline ends. The germline gives CDR1 SGHDT, CDR2 YYEEEE. CDR3: CASRQDADTEAFF. The CDR3 nucleotides are TGTGCCAGCCGCCAGGACGCGGACACTGAAGCTTTCTTT.

The chain carries TRBV11-2 and TRBJ1-6; D is undetermined. Per the germline V gene, CDR1 is SGHAT and CDR2 is FQNNGV. Trimming stripped 6 bases from V and 6 bases from J, with 6 bases between. The CDR3 extends over 12 amino acids. The CDR3 DNA follows: TGTGCCAGCAGGGTGGGTAATTCACCCCTCCACTTT. Amino acids: CASRVGNSPLHF.

The chain carries TRBV20-1 and TRBJ1-5; D perhaps matches TRBD1 (5 bases). V gave up 3 bases and J gave up 0 bases, with 24 bases separating them. CDR1 is DFQATT and CDR2 is SNEGSKA in the germline V gene (reference sequence). There are 19 residues in the CDR3. As DNA, the CDR3 is TGCAGTGCTAGTGATATTGGGGCCGATTTGTGGGGTAGCAATCAGCCCCAGCATTTT. This codes for CSASDIGADLWGSNQPQHF.

The sample holds one count of this clonotype. The V and J genes are TRBV20-1 and TRBJ1-1; possible D gene TRBD1, 6 bases. The CDR3 length is 11 residues. Looked up from germline, CDR1 is DFQATT and CDR2 is SNEGSKA (reference sequence). Trimming shortened V by 7 bases and J by 2 bases, and 8 bases separated the two germline ends. The CDR3 protein is CSGTDNTEAFF. The CDR3 DNA sequence: TGCAGTGGGACAGATAACACTGAAGCTTTCTTT.

This clonotype was observed a single time. V and J are TRBV20-1 and TRBJ1-1; D gene unclear. Germline-derived CDR1 and CDR2 are DFQATT and SNEGSKA (reference sequence). V was pared by 7 bases and J by 1 base, with 7 bases between. CDR3 length: 11 residues. This CDR3 reads CSVRGNTEAFF. The CDR3 region has the DNA TGCAGTGTCCGGGGGAACACTGAAGCTTTCTTT.

Of note for this clonotype: One end of the junction fails to match germline, which may point to a read error. The rearrangement uses TRBV11-2 and TRBJ2-7; a weak D match, TRBD2 (6 bases). CDR3 size: 14 residues. Germline V lookup: CDR1 SGHAT, CDR2 FQNNGV. The CDR3 here is CGSSLGVSGHEQYF. Here the CDR3 DNA reads TGTGGCAGCAGCTTAGGGGTTAGCGGACACGAGCAGTACTTC. The variable domain in full, completed from reference TRBV11-2 and TRBJ2-7, reads EAGVAQSPRYKIIEKRQSVAFWCNPISGHATLYWYQQILGQGPKLLIQFQNNGVVDDSQLPKDRFSAERLKGVDSTLKIQPAKLEDSAVYLCGSSLGVSGHEQYFGPGTRLTVT.

This clonotype was counted only a few times. The V gene is TRBV11-2, the J gene TRBJ1-2; D unclear. With 3 bases removed from V and 4 bases from J, the gap between germline ends came to 9 bases. Germline loops: CDR1 SGHAT, CDR2 FQNNGV. This CDR3 region has 13 residues. The CDR3 nucleotides are TGTGCCAGCAGCTTCTCAGGACGCTATGGCTACACCTTC. As protein: CASSFSGRYGYTF. The whole variable domain, filled in from reference TRBV11-2 and TRBJ1-2, reads EAGVAQSPRYKIIEKRQSVAFWCNPISGHATLYWYQQILGQGPKLLIQFQNNGVVDDSQLPKDRFSAERLKGVDSTLKIQPAKLEDSAVYLCASSFSGRYGYTFGSGTRLTVV.

The chain is built from TRBV30 and TRBJ1-1, with a possible D match to TRBD1 (5 bases). The CDR3 covers 12 residues. Germline loops: CDR1 GTSNPN, CDR2 SVGIG (reference sequence). Deletions cut 6 bases from V and 10 bases from J, with 18 bases between. In DNA, the CDR3 is TGTGCCTGTTATAAGGTCAGGGCGTCAGCTTTCTTT. This sequence encodes CACYKVRASAFF.

This clonotype was seen a single time. This rearrangement joins TRBV20-1 to TRBJ1-1; 8 bases fit TRBD1. The germline CDR1 and CDR2 sequences are DFQATT and SNEGSKA (reference sequence). The V segment lost 6 bases and the J segment 5 bases; nucleotides outside the gene matches: 5. The CDR3 loop spans 12 amino acids. This chain's CDR3 is CSAGQGITEAFF. CDR3 bases: TGCAGTGCCGGACAGGGAATTACTGAAGCTTTCTTT.

The chain couples TRBV27 to TRBJ1-1, with D possibly TRBD1 on 6 matching bases. Germline V lookup: CDR1 MNHEY, CDR2 SMNVEV (reference sequence). The V and J ends lost 2 bases and 4 bases respectively, with 17 bases between them. CDR3 length equals 16 residues. CDR3 in amino acids: CASSLNLLEGVTEAFF. CDR3 sequence (DNA): TGTGCCAGCAGTTTAAACCTCCTCGAGGGGGTCACTGAAGCTTTCTTT.